These 6 T cell receptor beta chains were sequenced from one sample in a study of blood T cell repertoires in COVID-19. Only in-frame clones appear in the TCRdb table, and some are missing; sequencing was by immunoSEQ multiplex PCR. The repertoire holds about 400,000 clones, approximately 87% seen once, with roughly a tenth in the top ten. The specimen sequenced was PBMCs or T cells enriched from blood (not recorded which). Source of these receptors: a woman aged 45-59 years who had recovered from COVID-19.

The V and J genes are TRBV6-2 or TRBV6-3 and TRBJ2-7; D not resolved. The length of the CDR3 is 11 residues. V lost 5 bases, J lost 5 bases, and 7 bases lay in between. CDR1 is MNHEY, CDR2 SVGEGT, per germline. This chain's CDR3 is CASSHTNEQYF. The CDR3 DNA follows: TGTGCCAGCAGTCACACAAACGAGCAGTACTTC.

The gene calls are TRBV10-3 and TRBJ2-1, with TRBD2 matching 8 bases. Germline-derived CDR1 and CDR2 are ENHRY and SYGVKD. The CDR3 sequence is 16 residues long. The ends lost 8 bases at V and 2 bases at J; junction bases unmatched: 11. The CDR3 loop reads CAIRGGGTRAYNEQFF. The CDR3 region has the DNA TGTGCCATCCGAGGAGGAGGGACTAGAGCCTACAATGAGCAGTTCTTC.

The gene calls are TRBV4-1 and TRBJ1-6; D uncertain. CDR1 and CDR2 from the germline V gene are MGHRA and YSYEKL. V lost 0 bases and J 9 bases, leaving 15 bases between the germline ends. The length of the CDR3 is 16 residues. The CDR3, as DNA: TGCGCCAGCAGCCAAGAACTATCGCAGCGGGCTTCACCCCTCCACTTT. Its protein is CASSQELSQRASPLHF.

The chain recombines TRBV6-4 with TRBJ2-7; 15 bases fit TRBD2. J gave up 5 bases and V 10 bases, and 3 bases lay outside the gene matches. CDR1 is MRHNA and CDR2 is SNTAGT in the germline V gene. The CDR3 contains 13 residues. DNA for the CDR3: TGTGCCATCGGACTAGCGGGGGGGCACGAGCAGTACTTC. Residues: CAIGLAGGHEQYF.

CDR3 nucleotides: TGTGCCAGCAGCAGAATTGACACAGGGCCAACTAATGAAAAACTGTTTTTT. Residues: CASSRIDTGPTNEKLFF. V is TRBV21-1 and J is TRBJ1-4; no check of the table's D call, TRBD1, against the DNA was made. TRBV21-1 counts as a pseudogene. This CDR3 has 17 amino acids.

V usage is TRBV2 and J usage is TRBJ1-1; TRBD1 is a possible D gene (5 bases). This CDR3 is 15 amino acids long. From germline, CDR1 is SNHLY and CDR2 FYNNEI. Trimming cost V 4 bases and J 2 bases, with 14 bases left between them. CDR3 amino acids: CASSGESGHNTEAFF. In nucleotides, the CDR3 is TGTGCCAGCAGTGGGGAATCAGGACACAACACTGAAGCTTTCTTT.